This T cell receptor gamma chain was captured in a study of Vδ1+ human thymocytes. A remark on this clone: As yet, its antigen is unknown.

Findings and caveats of the study: In the thymus, TRG and TRD repertoires looked highly polyclonal with Gaussian CDR3 lengths. Unexpected Vdelta2 sequences could cause misinterpretation of bulk repertoire data. TRG sequences recurred across donors, whereas TRD sequences stayed essentially private.

Extracted RNA was reverse transcribed into cDNA. CDR3 amplicons came from multiplex PCR with pooled V-gene forward and constant-region reverse primers. TCRdb processed the multiplex PCR reads again with the CATT caller. The table includes 6,500 to 10,000 gamma-chain clones, roughly three fifths detected once. This CDR3 region has 17 residues. From germline, CDR1 is EGSNGY and CDR2 YDSYNSKV. V lost 2 bases to trimming and J lost 0 bases; unmatched junction nucleotides: 13. This TCR derives from a girl under three years old who had congenital heart surgery. The chain links TRGV2 to TRGJ1 or TRGJ2. The sequenced material came from Vdelta1+ gamma-delta thymocytes from the thymus. Subset defined: FACS-sorted CD3+ TCRalphabeta- TCRVdelta1+ TCRVdelta2- thymocytes. CDR3 protein: CATWDESWGLNYYKKLF. Written as DNA, the CDR3 is TGTGCCACCTGGGACGAGAGTTGGGGCTTGAATTATTATAAGAAACTCTTT.